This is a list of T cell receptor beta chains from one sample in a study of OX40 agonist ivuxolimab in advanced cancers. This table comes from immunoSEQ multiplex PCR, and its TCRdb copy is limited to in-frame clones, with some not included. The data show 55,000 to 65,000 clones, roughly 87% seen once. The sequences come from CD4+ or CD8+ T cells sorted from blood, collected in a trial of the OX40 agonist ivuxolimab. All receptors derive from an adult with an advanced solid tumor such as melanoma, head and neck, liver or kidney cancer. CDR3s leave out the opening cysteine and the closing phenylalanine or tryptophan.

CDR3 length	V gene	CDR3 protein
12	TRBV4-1	ASSQDTGRGTQY
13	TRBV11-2	ASSPQGGSAQPQH
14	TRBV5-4	ASSLASGGLSNIQY
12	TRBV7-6	ASSPRQYGHGYT
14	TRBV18	ASSLLAGASTDTQY
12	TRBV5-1	ASSSTRDSLEAF
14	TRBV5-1	ASSLLASGNTDTQY
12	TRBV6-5	ASSYSDRQETQY
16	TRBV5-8	ASSPRWGLGSGANVLT
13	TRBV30	AWSVPPVPNSPLH
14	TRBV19	ASSISLAGVTDTQY
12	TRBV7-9	ASTGTGNTYEQY